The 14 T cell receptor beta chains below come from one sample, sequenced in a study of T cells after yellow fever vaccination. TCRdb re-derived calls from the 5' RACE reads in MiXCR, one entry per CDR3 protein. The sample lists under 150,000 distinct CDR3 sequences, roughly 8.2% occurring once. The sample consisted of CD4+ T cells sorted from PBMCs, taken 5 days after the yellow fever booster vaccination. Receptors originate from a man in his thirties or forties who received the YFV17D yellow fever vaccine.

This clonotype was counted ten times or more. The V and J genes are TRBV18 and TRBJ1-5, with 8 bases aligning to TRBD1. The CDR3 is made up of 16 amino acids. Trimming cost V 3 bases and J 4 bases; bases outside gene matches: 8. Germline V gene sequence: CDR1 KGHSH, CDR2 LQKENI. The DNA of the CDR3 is TGTGCCAGCTCACCTCGAGGGGACAGGCAGAATCAGCCCCAGCATTTT. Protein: CASSPRGDRQNQPQHF.

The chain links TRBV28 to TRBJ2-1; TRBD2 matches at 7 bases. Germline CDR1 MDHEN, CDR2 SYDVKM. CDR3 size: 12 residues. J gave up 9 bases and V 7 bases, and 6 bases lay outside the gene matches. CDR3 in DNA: TGTGCCAGCATTGCATGGGGGGGTGAGCAGTTCTTC. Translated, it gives CASIAWGGEQFF.

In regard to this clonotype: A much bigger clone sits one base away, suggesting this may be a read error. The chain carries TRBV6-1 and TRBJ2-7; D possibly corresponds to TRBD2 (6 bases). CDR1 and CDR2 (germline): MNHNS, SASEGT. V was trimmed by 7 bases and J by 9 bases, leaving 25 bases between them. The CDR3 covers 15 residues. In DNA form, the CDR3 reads TGTGCCAGCACCAAGCCGGGACTCTCAAGTCGGGTGCAGTACTTC. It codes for CASTKPGLSSRVQYF.

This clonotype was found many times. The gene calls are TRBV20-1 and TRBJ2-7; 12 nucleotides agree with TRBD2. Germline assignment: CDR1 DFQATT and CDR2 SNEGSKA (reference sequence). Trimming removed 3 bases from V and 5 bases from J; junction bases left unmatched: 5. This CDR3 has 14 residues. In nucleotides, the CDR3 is TGCAGTGCTAGGAAGACTAGCGGGAGCCACGAGCAGTACTTC. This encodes CSARKTSGSHEQYF.

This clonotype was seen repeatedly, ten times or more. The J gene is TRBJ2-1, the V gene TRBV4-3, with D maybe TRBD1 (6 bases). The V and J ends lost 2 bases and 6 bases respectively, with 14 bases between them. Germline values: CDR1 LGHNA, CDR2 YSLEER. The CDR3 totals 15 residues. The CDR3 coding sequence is TGCGCCAGCAGCCAAATGGGGATGGGGGCCAATGAGCAGTTCTTC. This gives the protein CASSQMGMGANEQFF.

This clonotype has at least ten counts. CDR3 amino acids: CASSKLSSGGYEQYF. The CDR3 DNA follows: TGTGCCAGCAGCAAATTGAGTAGCGGAGGGTACGAGCAGTACTTC. The genes are TRBV27 and TRBJ2-7; possibly TRBD2 for D (6 bases). This CDR3 is built from 15 residues. Trimming pared 6 bases from V and 4 bases from J, leaving 19 bases between. The germline V gene encodes CDR1 MNHEY and CDR2 SMNVEV (reference sequence).

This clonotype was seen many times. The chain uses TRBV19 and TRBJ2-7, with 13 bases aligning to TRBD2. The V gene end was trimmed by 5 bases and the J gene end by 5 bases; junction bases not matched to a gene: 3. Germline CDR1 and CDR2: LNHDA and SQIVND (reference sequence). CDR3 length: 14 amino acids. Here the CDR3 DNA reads TGTGCCAGTAGTGCCGGGACTAGCGGGAACGAGCAGTACTTC. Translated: CASSAGTSGNEQYF.

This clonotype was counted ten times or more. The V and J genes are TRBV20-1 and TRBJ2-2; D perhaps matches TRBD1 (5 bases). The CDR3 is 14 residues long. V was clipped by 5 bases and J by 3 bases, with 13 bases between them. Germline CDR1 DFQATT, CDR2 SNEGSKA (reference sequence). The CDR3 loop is CSARPPGYTGELFF. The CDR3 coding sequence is TGCAGTGCTCGGCCACCAGGGTACACCGGGGAGCTGTTTTTT.

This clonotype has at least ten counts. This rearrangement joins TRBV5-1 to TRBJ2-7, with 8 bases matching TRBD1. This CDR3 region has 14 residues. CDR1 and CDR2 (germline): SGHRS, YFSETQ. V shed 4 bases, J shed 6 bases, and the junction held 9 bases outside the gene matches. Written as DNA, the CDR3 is TGCGCCAGCAGCAAGACAGGGGAAGGGGTCGAGCAGTACTTC. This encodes CASSKTGEGVEQYF.

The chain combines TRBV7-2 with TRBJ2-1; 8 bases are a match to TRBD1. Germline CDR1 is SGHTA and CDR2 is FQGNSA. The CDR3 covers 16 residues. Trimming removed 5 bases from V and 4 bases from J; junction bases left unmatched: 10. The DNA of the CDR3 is TGTGCCAGCAGCGCCCCCGGGACAGGAAAGTACAATGAGCAGTTCTTC. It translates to CASSAPGTGKYNEQFF.

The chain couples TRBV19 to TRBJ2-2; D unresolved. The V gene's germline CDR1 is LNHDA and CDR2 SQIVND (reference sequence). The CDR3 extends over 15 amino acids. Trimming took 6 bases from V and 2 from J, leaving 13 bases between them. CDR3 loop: CASSPGQVNTGELFF. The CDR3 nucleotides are TGTGCCAGTAGCCCCGGGCAAGTAAACACCGGGGAGCTGTTTTTT.

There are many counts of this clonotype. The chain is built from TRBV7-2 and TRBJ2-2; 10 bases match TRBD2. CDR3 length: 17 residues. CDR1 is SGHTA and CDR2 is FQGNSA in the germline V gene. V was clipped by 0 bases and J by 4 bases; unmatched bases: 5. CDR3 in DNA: TGTGCCAGCAGCTTAGCCTCCGGGACTAGCGTCACCGGGGAGCTGTTTTTT. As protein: CASSLASGTSVTGELFF.

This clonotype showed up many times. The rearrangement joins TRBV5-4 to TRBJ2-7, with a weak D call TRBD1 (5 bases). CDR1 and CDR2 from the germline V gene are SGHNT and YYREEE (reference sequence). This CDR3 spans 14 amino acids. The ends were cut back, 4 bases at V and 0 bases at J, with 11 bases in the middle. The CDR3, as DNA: TGTGCCAGCAGCCCCGACAGATACTCCTACGAGCAGTACTTC. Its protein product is CASSPDRYSYEQYF. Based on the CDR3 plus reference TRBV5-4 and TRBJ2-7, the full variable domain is ETGVTQSPTHLIKTRGQQVTLRCSSQSGHNTVSWYQQALGQGPQFIFQYYREEENGRGNFPPRFSGLQFPNYSSELNVNALELDDSALYLCASSPDRYSYEQYFGPGTRLTVT.

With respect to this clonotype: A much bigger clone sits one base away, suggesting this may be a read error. In DNA, the CDR3 is TGTGCCATCAGTGAGTATACCGGCCTAGGGGTCTTC. Its protein product is CAISEYTGLGVF. V and J are TRBV10-3 and TRBJ2-1; TRBD1 is a possible D gene (5 bases). This CDR3 has 12 amino acids. Germline V CDR1 and CDR2: ENHRY, SYGVKD.